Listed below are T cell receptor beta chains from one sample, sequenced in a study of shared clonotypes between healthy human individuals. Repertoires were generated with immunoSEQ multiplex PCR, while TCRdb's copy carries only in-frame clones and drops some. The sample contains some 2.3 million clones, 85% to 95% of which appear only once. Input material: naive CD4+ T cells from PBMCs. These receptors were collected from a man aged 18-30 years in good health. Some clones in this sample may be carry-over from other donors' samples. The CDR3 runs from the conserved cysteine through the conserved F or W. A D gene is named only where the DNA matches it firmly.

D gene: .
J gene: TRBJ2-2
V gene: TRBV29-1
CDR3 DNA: TGCAGCGTTGCTGGTGACGGGAACACCGGGGAGCTGTTTTTT
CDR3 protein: CSVAGDGNTGELFF

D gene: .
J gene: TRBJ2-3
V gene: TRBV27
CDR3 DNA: TGTGCCAGCAGTTTAAGAGGACATCTACCTACCACAGATACGCAGTATTTT
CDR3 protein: CASSLRGHLPTTDTQYF

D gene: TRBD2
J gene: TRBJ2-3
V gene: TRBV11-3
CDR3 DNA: TGTGCCAGCAGCTCTCCCCTAGCGGGGGCCGGAGATACGCAGTATTTT
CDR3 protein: CASSSPLAGAGDTQYF

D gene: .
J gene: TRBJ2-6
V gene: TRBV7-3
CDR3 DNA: TGTGCCAGCAGCCTGACTGGGGCCAACGTCCTGACTTTC
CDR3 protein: CASSLTGANVLTF

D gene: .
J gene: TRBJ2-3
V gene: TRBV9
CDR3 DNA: TGTGCCAGCAGCGTCTATAGCGGAAACACAGATACGCAGTATTTT
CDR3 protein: CASSVYSGNTDTQYF

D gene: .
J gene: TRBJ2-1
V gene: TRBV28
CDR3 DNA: TGTGCCAGCAGGGAAACAGGGGGGGGCTCCTACAATGAGCAGTTCTTC
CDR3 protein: CASRETGGGSYNEQFF

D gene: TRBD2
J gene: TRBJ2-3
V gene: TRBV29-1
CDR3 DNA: TGCAGCGTTGAAGGGGCGGGAGGGATGTTAGATACGCAGTATTTT
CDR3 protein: CSVEGAGGMLDTQYF

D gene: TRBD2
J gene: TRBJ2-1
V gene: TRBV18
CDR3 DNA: TGTGCCAGCTCACCAAGACTAGCGGGACCAGGGGATGAGCAGTTCTTC
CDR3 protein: CASSPRLAGPGDEQFF

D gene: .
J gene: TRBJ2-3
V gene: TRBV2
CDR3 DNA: TGTGCCAGCAGTGAGAGGCAGGCTGGGTATTTT
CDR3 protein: CASSERQAGYF

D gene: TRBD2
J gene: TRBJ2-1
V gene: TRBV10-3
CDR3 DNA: TGTGCCGTCTCCGGGACTAGCGAATACAATGAGCAGTTCTTC
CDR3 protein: CAVSGTSEYNEQFF

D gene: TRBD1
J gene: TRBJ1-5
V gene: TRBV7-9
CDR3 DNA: TGTGCCAGCAGCTTGACAGGGAACAGCAATCAGCCCCAGCATTTT
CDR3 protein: CASSLTGNSNQPQHF

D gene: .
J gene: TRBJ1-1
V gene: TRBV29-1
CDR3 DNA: TGCAGCGTTGAAGGGGGGTGGGGAGCTTTCTTT
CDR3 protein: CSVEGGWGAFF